Below, 11 T cell receptor beta chains from the same sample are listed, as sequenced in a study of CD8 T cells in ankylosing spondylitis. TCRdb re-called the 5' RACE reads through MiXCR, storing one row per CDR3 protein. The repertoire holds 84,000 or so distinct CDR3 sequences, about 27% seen once, with less than 60% in the top ten. The sequencing input was blood, either unsorted or a sorted T cell fraction (not recorded which). All receptors come from a male donor with ankylosing spondylitis or in good health (not recorded which).

Only a few counts were recorded for this clonotype. The chain uses TRBV5-1 and TRBJ2-6; D is uncertain. CDR3 length equals 17 residues. From germline, CDR1 is SGHRS and CDR2 YFSETQ. Deletions cut 0 bases from V and 0 bases from J, with 10 bases between. CDR3 protein: CASSLVFIDSGANVLTF. The CDR3 DNA sequence: TGCGCCAGCAGCTTGGTATTTATAGACTCTGGGGCCAACGTCCTGACTTTC.

This clonotype has only a few counts. The rearrangement uses TRBV6-5 and TRBJ1-1, with TRBD1 matching over 8 bases. Looked up from germline, CDR1 is MNHEY and CDR2 is SVGAGI. J was trimmed by 10 bases and V by 5 bases; bases with no gene match: 6. The CDR3 runs 12 residues. CDR3 amino acids: CASSPGQERAFF. Written as DNA, the CDR3 is TGTGCCAGCAGTCCGGGACAGGAGAGAGCTTTCTTT.

The rearrangement joins TRBV7-6 to TRBJ2-1; 11 nucleotides match TRBD2. Germline lookup yields CDR1 SGHVS and CDR2 FNYEAQ. The trim removed 2 bases at V and 8 bases at J, leaving 8 bases unmatched. The CDR3 loop spans 16 amino acids. CDR3 sequence (DNA): TGTGCCAGCAGCTTACGGCTAGCGGGGGGCGGAGATGAGCAGTTCTTC. Translated, it gives CASSLRLAGGGDEQFF. Full variable domain (remainder filled in from reference TRBV7-6 and TRBJ2-1): GAGVSQSPRYKVTKRGQDVALRCDPISGHVSLYWYRQALGQGPEFLTYFNYEAQQDKSGLPNDRFSAERPEGSISTLTIQRTEQRDSAMYRCASSLRLAGGGDEQFFGPGTRLTVL.

The chain has TRBV5-1 and TRBJ1-1, with 7 bases lining up with TRBD1. Per the germline V gene, CDR1 is SGHRS and CDR2 is YFSETQ. The J segment lost 4 bases and the V segment lost 5 bases, leaving 5 bases of the junction unmatched. The CDR3 has 13 residues. The CDR3 DNA follows: TGCGCCAGCAGGGAGGCAGGGGGCACTGAAGCTTTCTTT. This codes for CASREAGGTEAFF.

There are a few counts of this clonotype. The rearrangement links TRBV29-1 to TRBJ1-1, with a tentative D call TRBD1 (6 bases). This CDR3 spans 13 amino acids. Trimming pared 4 bases from V and 4 bases from J, leaving 13 bases between. Germline V gene lookup returns CDR1 SQVTM and CDR2 ANQGSEA. As DNA, the CDR3 is TGCAGCGTTGTGGGAGGGGGGTTCACTGAAGCTTTCTTT. This codes for CSVVGGGFTEAFF. Drawing the rest from reference TRBV29-1 and TRBJ1-1, the complete variable domain is SAVISQKPSRDICQRGTSLTIQCQVDSQVTMMFWYRQQPGQSLTLIATANQGSEATYESGFVIDKFPISRPNLTFSTLTVSNMSPEDSSIYLCSVVGGGFTEAFFGQGTRLTVV.

As to this clonotype: This clone may be a read error of a much larger clone one base away. In DNA, the CDR3 is TGTGCCAGCGGCTCCTACAATGAGCAGTTCTTC. Translation gives CASGSYNEQFF. This chain joins TRBV2 and TRBJ2-1, with unresolved D. Germline V gene lookup returns CDR1 SNHLY and CDR2 FYNNEI. The CDR3 covers 11 residues. The V gene lost 8 bases and the J gene lost 0 bases, with 2 bases spanning the gap. The full variable domain, in which reference TRBV2 and TRBJ2-1 provide the parts outside the CDR3, is EPEVTQTPSHQVTQMGQEVILRCVPISNHLYFYWYRQILGQKVEFLVSFYNNEISEKSEIFDDQFSVERPDGSNFTLKIRSTKLEDSAMYFCASGSYNEQFFGPGTRLTVL.

There are a few counts of this clonotype. This chain uses TRBV18 with TRBJ2-5, with a tentative D call TRBD2 (6 bases). In germline, CDR1 is KGHSH, CDR2 LQKENI. This CDR3 has 15 residues. The V end lost 6 bases, the J end lost 5 bases, and 19 bases lay between the germline ends. In DNA, the CDR3 is TGTGCCAGCTCCCCCTATTCCGGGACTTGGGAGACCCAGTACTTC. Translation gives CASSPYSGTWETQYF.

This clonotype was seen ten or more times. The gene calls are TRBV6-1 and TRBJ2-1; 7 bases map to TRBD2. This CDR3 has 14 residues. The germline CDR1 and CDR2 sequences are MNHNS and SASEGT. Trimming removed 7 bases from V and 10 bases from J; junction bases left unmatched: 13. The chain's CDR3 is CASTIGGGGLEQFF. CDR3 DNA: TGTGCCAGCACTATTGGTGGGGGGGGGTTGGAGCAGTTCTTC.

The rearrangement links TRBV16 to TRBJ1-1; the D is unclear. This CDR3 comprises 13 residues. Looked up from germline, CDR1 is KGHSY and CDR2 is FQNENV. Trimming removed 0 bases at V and 6 bases at J, with 8 bases between. This CDR3 reads CASSQSDGSEAFF. The CDR3 DNA is TGTGCCAGCAGCCAATCCGACGGATCTGAAGCTTTCTTT.

CDR3 in amino acids: CASSPDRGGWMNTEAFF. Here the CDR3 DNA reads TGTGCCAGCTCACCTGACAGGGGAGGGTGGATGAACACTGAAGCTTTCTTT. V gene TRBV18 combines with J gene TRBJ1-1, with 8 bases matching TRBD1. After removal of 3 bases from V and 0 bases from J, the junction contained 9 bases not matched to a gene. The germline CDR1 and CDR2 sequences are KGHSH and LQKENI. This CDR3 region has 17 residues.

The CDR3 protein is CSVEAGATYNEQFF. The CDR3 DNA reads as TGCAGCGTTGAGGCGGGAGCTACCTACAATGAGCAGTTCTTC. The chain recombines TRBV29-1 with TRBJ2-1; TRBD2 agrees at 7 bases. Looked up from germline, CDR1 is SQVTM and CDR2 is ANQGSEA. CDR3 length: 14 amino acids. Trimming at V came to 3 bases and at J to 2 bases, leaving 4 bases not matched to a gene.